A selection of T cell receptor beta chains follows, all from one sample in a study of blood T cell repertoires in COVID-19. The protocol was immunoSEQ multiplex PCR, while the TCRdb copy is restricted to in-frame clones and leaves out a portion. The data hold more than 200,000 clones, with nearly 90% observed a single time. The specimen was peripheral blood. These receptor sequences come from a man between 18 and 29 years old with active or convalescent COVID-19. The CDR3 runs from the conserved cysteine through the conserved F or W. D genes are given only for firm matches. Clone size is shown for a subset of rows, as once, few, many or a class of expanded clone.

d_call j_call v_call clone_size cdr3_nt cdr3_aa
TRBD1 TRBJ2-1 TRBV5-5 - TGTGCCAGCAGCTTGGCGACAGGGGGTTCCTACAATGAGCAGTTCTTC CASSLATGGSYNEQFF
TRBD1 TRBJ1-1 TRBV19 - TGTGCCAGTAGTGTTACCGGGACAGTGAACACTGAAGCTTTCTTT CASSVTGTVNTEAFF
- TRBJ1-1 TRBV9 - TGTGCCAGCAGCGTAGGAGTAAGTTTTACTGAAGCTTTCTTT CASSVGVSFTEAFF
TRBD1 TRBJ2-5 TRBV2 - TGTGCCAGCAGAGACAGGGACAGGGGCAACCAAGAGACCCAGTACTTC CASRDRDRGNQETQYF
- TRBJ1-1 TRBV15 - TGTGCCACCAGCCTATTAGCGACGGCTGAAGCTTTCTTT CATSLLATAEAFF
TRBD2 TRBJ2-1 TRBV7-3 - TGTGCCAGCAGCCCACGTAGCGGGGGCCACAATGAGCAGTTCTTC CASSPRSGGHNEQFF
TRBD1 TRBJ2-1 TRBV30 - TGTGCCTGGAGCGGGGACAGGGGCGGGGATGAGCAGTTCTTC CAWSGDRGGDEQFF
- TRBJ1-5 TRBV5-5 - TGTGCCAGCAGCTCCAGGTCAGGTTCACAGCCCCAGCATTTT CASSSRSGSQPQHF
- TRBJ2-1 TRBV19 - TGTGCCAGTAGTATAGACAGCTCCTACAATGAGCAGTTCTTC CASSIDSSYNEQFF
- TRBJ1-5 TRBV7-3 - TGTGCCAGCAGCTTCGGGGATGGACAGCCCCAGCATTTT CASSFGDGQPQHF
- TRBJ2-1 TRBV7-9 - TGTGCCAGCAGCTTGGACAGAACCTCCTACAATGAGCAGTTCTTC CASSLDRTSYNEQFF
- TRBJ1-1 TRBV16 - TGTGCCAGCAGCCTCAGCAAGGGGAGGGTGAGCACTGAAGCTTTCTTT CASSLSKGRVSTEAFF
TRBD2 TRBJ2-5 TRBV2 - TGTGCCAGCAGTGGAATTAGCGGGAGTCCTCAAGAGACCCAGTACTTC CASSGISGSPQETQYF
- TRBJ2-7 TRBV5-4 - TGTGCCAGCAGCCCCCGGGGTAGGAAAGACTCCTACGAGCAGTACTTC CASSPRGRKDSYEQYF
TRBD2 TRBJ2-3 TRBV24-1 - TGTGCCACCAGTACCGCGCGGGAGGGGGGTACGCAGTATTTT CATSTAREGGTQYF
- TRBJ2-1 TRBV9 - TGTGCCAGCAGCCTCCCCGGGACTTTCAATGAGCAGTTCTTC CASSLPGTFNEQFF
- TRBJ2-7 TRBV28 - TGTGCCAGCAGTGGGACAGAGCAGTACTTC CASSGTEQYF
- TRBJ1-2 TRBV10-1 - TGCGCCGCCCTGATAAGGGGGACGTACGGCTACACCTTC CAALIRGTYGYTF
- TRBJ2-5 TRBV7-9 - TGTGCCAGCAGCTTAGATAGCGAGACCCAGTACTTC CASSLDSETQYF
TRBD1 TRBJ1-5 TRBV27 - TGTGCCAGCAGTTTTGGACAGGGGAGGGGCCAGCCCCAGCATTTT CASSFGQGRGQPQHF
- TRBJ2-1 TRBV28 once TGTGCCAGCAGACTACAGGGATTCGAGCAGTTCTTC CASRLQGFEQFF
- TRBJ1-4 TRBV5-1 - TGCGCCAGCAGAGTGGCCCCGGGGAGTGAAAAACTGTTTTTT CASRVAPGSEKLFF
- TRBJ1-5 TRBV6-5 - TGTGCCAGCAGTTACTCCGGGGGGGGAGGTCAGCCCCAGCATTTT CASSYSGGGGQPQHF
TRBD1 TRBJ2-1 TRBV28 - TGTGCCAGCAGTTTAAGACAGGGGGTGGTTGGCAATGAGCAGTTCTTC CASSLRQGVVGNEQFF
TRBD1 TRBJ2-1 TRBV5-8 - TGTGCCAGCAGCGCCCGGGACAGGCTCCATGAGCAGTTCTTC CASSARDRLHEQFF
TRBD1 TRBJ1-5 TRBV6-2/TRBV6-3 - TGTGCCAGCAGCTCGGCAGGGGGCCGGAGGCAGCCCCAGCATTTT CASSSAGGRRQPQHF
- TRBJ1-5 TRBV11-2 - TGTGCCAGCAGCGAACAGGTTAGCAATCAGCCCCAGCATTTT CASSEQVSNQPQHF
TRBD1 TRBJ1-1 TRBV19 - TGTGCCAGCCGGGACAGGGGGCTAAACACTGAAGCTTTCTTT CASRDRGLNTEAFF
TRBD1 TRBJ1-1 TRBV2 - TGTGCCAGCAGTGAGCCGGGACAGGAGAACACTGAAGCTTTCTTT CASSEPGQENTEAFF
- TRBJ1-2 TRBV5-5 - TGTGCCAGCAGCCCGGGACACAACTCGAACTATGGCTACACCTTC CASSPGHNSNYGYTF
TRBD2 TRBJ2-7 TRBV7-2 - TGTGCCAGCAGCTTCCGGACTAGCGGGAGGGAGCAGTACTTC CASSFRTSGREQYF
- TRBJ1-1 TRBV12-5 - TGTGCTAGTGGTCAGCAGGCGGTGGGCGACCCCGACCTAATTGTGGCGGGTACTGAAGCTTTCTTT CASGQQAVGDPDLIVAGTEAFF
- TRBJ2-7 TRBV7-2 - TGTGCCAGCAGCTTAGAGGGAGTGCAGTACTTC CASSLEGVQYF